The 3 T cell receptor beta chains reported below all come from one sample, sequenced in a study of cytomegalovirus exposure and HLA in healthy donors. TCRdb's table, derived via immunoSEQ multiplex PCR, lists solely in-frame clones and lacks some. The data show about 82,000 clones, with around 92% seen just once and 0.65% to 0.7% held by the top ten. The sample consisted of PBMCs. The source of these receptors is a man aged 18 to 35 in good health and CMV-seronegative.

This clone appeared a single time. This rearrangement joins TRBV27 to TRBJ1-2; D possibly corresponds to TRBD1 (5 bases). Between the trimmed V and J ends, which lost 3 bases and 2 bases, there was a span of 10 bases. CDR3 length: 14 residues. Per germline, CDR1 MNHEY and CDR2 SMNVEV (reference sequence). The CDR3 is CASSFQGFNYGYTF. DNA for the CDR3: TGTGCCAGCAGTTTTCAGGGATTCAACTATGGCTACACCTTC.

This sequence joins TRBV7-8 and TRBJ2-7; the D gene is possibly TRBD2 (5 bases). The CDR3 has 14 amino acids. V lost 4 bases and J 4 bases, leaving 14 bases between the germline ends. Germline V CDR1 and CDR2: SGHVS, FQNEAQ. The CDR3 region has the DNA TGTGCCAGCAGCTCGGACTCCATTGGGTACGAGCAGTACTTC. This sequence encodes CASSSDSIGYEQYF.

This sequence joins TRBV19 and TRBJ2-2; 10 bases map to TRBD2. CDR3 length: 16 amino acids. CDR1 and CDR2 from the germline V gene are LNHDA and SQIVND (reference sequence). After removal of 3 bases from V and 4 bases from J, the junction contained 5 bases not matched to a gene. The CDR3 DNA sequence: TGTGCCAGTAGTATCCGAGCGGGAGGGCCCACCGGGGAGCTGTTTTTT. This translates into CASSIRAGGPTGELFF.